The next 20 T cell receptor beta chains were all read from a single sample in a study of spatial heterogeneity in lung cancer. The time point was: blood at routine non-recurrence follow-up after resection. TCRdb re-called the 5' RACE reads with MiXCR, one entry per CDR3 protein. The sample shows some 46,000 distinct CDR3 sequences, around 11% of them seen only once. The sample was PBMCs, taken at follow-up. These TCRs come from a male donor with early-stage non-small cell lung cancer.

The chain joins TRBV7-3 to TRBJ2-3, with TRBD2 matching over 7 bases. The V gene's germline CDR1 is SGHTA and CDR2 FQGTGA. This CDR3 comprises 14 residues. The V segment lost 2 bases and the J segment 3 bases; nucleotides outside the gene matches: 2. The DNA for the CDR3 is TGTGCCAGCAGCTTAGGCGGGAGAACAGATACGCAGTATTTT. It is translated as CASSLGGRTDTQYF.

This clonotype has a count of ten or more. This chain connects TRBV28 to TRBJ2-3, with 10 bases fitting TRBD2. There are 17 residues in the CDR3. Germline lookup yields CDR1 MDHEN and CDR2 SYDVKM. The V gene end was trimmed by 7 bases and the J gene end by 8 bases; junction bases not matched to a gene: 18. The CDR3 loop reads CASTKPQRSGGAGTQYF. DNA for the CDR3: TGTGCCAGCACAAAACCCCAAAGGAGCGGGGGGGCTGGTACGCAGTATTTT.

In this sample, this clonotype turned up a few times. This chain uses TRBV11-3 with TRBJ1-6; D gene unclear. The CDR3 consists of 15 residues. CDR1 and CDR2 (germline): SGHNT, YENEEA. Trimming took off 5 bases at V and 0 bases at J, with 8 bases between the two ends. CDR3 amino acids: CASSQSSSYNSPLHF. CDR3 in DNA: TGTGCCAGCAGCCAGTCAAGCTCCTATAATTCACCCCTCCACTTT.

With regard to this clonotype: The junction shows a germline mismatch at one end, possibly a read error. The CDR3 region is CASSSRQGAKNEEFF. The CDR3 nucleotides are TGTGCCAGCAGCTCTCGACAGGGGGCTAAGAATGAGGAGTTCTTC. This rearrangement joins TRBV12-3 or TRBV12-4 to TRBJ2-1; TRBD1 matches at 10 bases. The CDR3 is made up of 15 amino acids.

This clonotype appeared a few times. The chain has TRBV28 and TRBJ2-1; possibly TRBD1 for D (5 bases). The V gene's germline CDR1 is MDHEN and CDR2 SYDVKM. The CDR3 is 13 amino acids. The V end was cut by 5 bases, the J end by 7 bases, with 12 bases between. The CDR3 spells CASSIRDGNEQFF. The CDR3 DNA follows: TGTGCCAGCAGTATCAGGGATGGAAATGAGCAGTTCTTC.

This clonotype was seen only a few times. This rearrangement joins TRBV5-4 to TRBJ2-7, with D maybe TRBD1 (6 bases). V lost 3 bases and J lost 4, with 17 bases in between. This CDR3 region has 15 residues. CDR1 is SGHNT, CDR2 YYREEE, per germline (reference sequence). The CDR3, as DNA: TGTGCCAGCAGCTCCCCGACAGGTCTGGGTTACGAGCAGTACTTC. Translated: CASSSPTGLGYEQYF.

This clonotype was recorded many times. This chain uses TRBV3-1 with TRBJ2-1, with 9 bases fitting TRBD1. This CDR3 has 16 residues. The germline CDR1 and CDR2 sequences are LGHDT and YNNKEL (reference sequence). The V segment lost 4 bases and the J segment 4 bases; nucleotides outside the gene matches: 8. The CDR3 sequence is CASSPDTGGPYNEQFF. As DNA, the CDR3 is TGTGCCAGCAGCCCTGACACAGGGGGCCCTTACAATGAGCAGTTCTTC.

The CDR3 bases are TGTGCCAGCAGCTTGGCAGTAACCTTTGGCACCGGGGAGCTGTTTTTT. It encodes CASSLAVTFGTGELFF. This chain links TRBV5-4 with TRBJ2-2; no reliable D call. Germline V gene data show CDR1 as SGHNT and CDR2 as YYREEE (reference sequence). Trimming took 0 bases from V and 4 from J, leaving 13 bases between them. The CDR3 sequence is 16 residues long.

Ten or more counts support this clonotype. The chain combines TRBV29-1 with TRBJ2-5; D might be TRBD1 or TRBD2, each matching 5 bases. V was cut by 6 bases and J by 0 bases, with 14 bases left in between. Germline values: CDR1 SQVTM, CDR2 ANQGSEA. The CDR3 sequence is 14 residues long. CDR3 sequence reads: CSVRGVRDQETQYF. The CDR3, as DNA: TGCAGCGTGAGGGGTGTAAGAGACCAAGAGACCCAGTACTTC. Full variable domain (rest looked up from reference TRBV29-1 and TRBJ2-5): SAVISQKPSRDICQRGTSLTIQCQVDSQVTMMFWYRQQPGQSLTLIATANQGSEATYESGFVIDKFPISRPNLTFSTLTVSNMSPEDSSIYLCSVRGVRDQETQYFGPGTRLLVL.

The chain links TRBV7-3 to TRBJ2-3; 7 bases align to TRBD2. Germline CDR1 and CDR2: SGHTA and FQGTGA. V gave up 3 bases and J gave up 0 bases; unmatched junction bases: 3. This CDR3 spans 15 amino acids. CDR3 region: CASSFQAGSTDTQYF. CDR3 coding DNA: TGTGCCAGCAGCTTCCAAGCGGGGAGCACAGATACGCAGTATTTT. The full variable domain, completed using reference TRBV7-3 and TRBJ2-3, is GAGVSQTPSNKVTEKGKYVELRCDPISGHTALYWYRQSLGQGPEFLIYFQGTGAADDSGLPNDRFFAVRPEGSVSTLKIQRTERGDSAVYLCASSFQAGSTDTQYFGPGTRLTVL.

This clonotype was observed at least ten times. This rearrangement joins TRBV29-1 to TRBJ1-2, with 10 positions matching TRBD1. Germline lookup yields CDR1 SQVTM and CDR2 ANQGSEA. The length of the CDR3 is 13 residues. The V and J ends lost 7 bases and 0 bases, in that order; junction bases with no gene match: 2. CDR3 nucleotides: TGCAGCGCCGGGACAGGGGCTAACTATGGCTACACCTTC. It specifies CSAGTGANYGYTF.

In this sample, this clonotype turned up many times. This chain links TRBV4-2 with TRBJ1-2; D is possibly TRBD1 (5 bases). V shed 4 bases and J shed 5 bases, with 20 bases lying between them. CDR1 LGHNA and CDR2 YNFKEQ come from the germline V gene. The CDR3 has 16 amino acids. The CDR3 coding sequence is TGTGCCAGCAGCCGCCTAGCCAGGGCTCGGGGGTATGGCTACACCTTC. Its protein is CASSRLARARGYGYTF.

There are many counts of this clonotype. The chain couples TRBV29-1 to TRBJ2-1, with no clear D. CDR1 is SQVTM and CDR2 is ANQGSEA in the germline V gene. V gave up 5 bases and J gave up 8 bases, with 13 bases separating them. CDR3 length equals 12 residues. CDR3 sequence: CSVLRPTDEQFF. CDR3 DNA: TGCAGCGTTCTACGGCCCACCGATGAGCAGTTCTTC.

This clonotype was observed a handful of times. This chain joins TRBV29-1 and TRBJ2-3; D perhaps matches TRBD2 (6 bases). This CDR3 has 14 amino acids. Trimming shortened V by 4 bases and J by 1 base, and 12 bases separated the two germline ends. The V gene's germline CDR1 is SQVTM and CDR2 ANQGSEA. The CDR3 nucleotides read TGCAGCGTTGTTAGGGCGGGACGCACAGATACGCAGTATTTT. It specifies CSVVRAGRTDTQYF.

The chain recombines TRBV29-1 with TRBJ1-1; D may be TRBD1 (5 bases). V was trimmed by 0 bases and J by 6 bases, leaving 14 bases between them. The CDR3 length is 14 residues. The germline V gene encodes CDR1 SQVTM and CDR2 ANQGSEA. This CDR3 is CSVEDPAGKAEAFF. In nucleotides, the CDR3 is TGCAGCGTTGAAGATCCGGCAGGGAAGGCTGAAGCTTTCTTT.

This clonotype was seen ten or more times. CDR3 DNA: TGTGCCAGCTCACCCGCTTCGAGTGCCCTCTACGAGCAGTACTTC. It yields the protein CASSPASSALYEQYF. This sequence joins TRBV18 and TRBJ2-7; D unresolved. The CDR3 is made up of 15 amino acids. CDR1 KGHSH and CDR2 LQKENI come from the germline V gene. V lost 3 bases and J lost 3, with 15 bases in between.

This clonotype was counted ten times or more. The chain combines TRBV6-1 with TRBJ1-1; 9 positions match TRBD1. Per the germline V gene, CDR1 is MNHNS and CDR2 is SASEGT. The length of the CDR3 is 14 residues. With 8 bases clipped from V and 7 bases from J, the junction kept 11 bases outside the gene matches. DNA for the CDR3: TGTGCCAGCTCCGACCTAGGGACAGGGATTGAAGCTTTCTTT. This codes for CASSDLGTGIEAFF.

This clonotype was seen many times. The V gene is TRBV30, the J gene TRBJ2-3; 7 nucleotides match TRBD1. After removal of 6 bases from V and 0 bases from J, the junction contained 3 bases not matched to a gene. The CDR3 contains 13 residues. Germline CDR1 reads GTSNPN; CDR2 reads SVGIG (reference sequence). CDR3 protein: CACRDRSTDTQYF. DNA of the CDR3: TGTGCCTGTCGGGACAGAAGCACAGATACGCAGTATTTT.

This clonotype was seen many times. The chain links TRBV5-1 to TRBJ1-1; D call uncertain. The CDR3 spans 12 residues. Germline CDR1 SGHRS, CDR2 YFSETQ. V lost 4 bases and J lost 1, with 5 bases in between. In nucleotides, the CDR3 is TGCGCCAGCAGCCTACAGAACACTGAAGCTTTCTTT. This translates into CASSLQNTEAFF.

The sample holds many counts of this clonotype. The V call is TRBV12-3 or TRBV12-4, the J call TRBJ1-5; possibly TRBD1 for D (6 bases). Trimming took 3 bases from V and 8 from J, leaving 11 bases between them. The CDR3 loop spans 13 amino acids. CDR3: CASSFQGREPQHF. In nucleotides, the CDR3 is TGTGCCAGCAGTTTCCAGGGGAGGGAGCCCCAGCATTTT.